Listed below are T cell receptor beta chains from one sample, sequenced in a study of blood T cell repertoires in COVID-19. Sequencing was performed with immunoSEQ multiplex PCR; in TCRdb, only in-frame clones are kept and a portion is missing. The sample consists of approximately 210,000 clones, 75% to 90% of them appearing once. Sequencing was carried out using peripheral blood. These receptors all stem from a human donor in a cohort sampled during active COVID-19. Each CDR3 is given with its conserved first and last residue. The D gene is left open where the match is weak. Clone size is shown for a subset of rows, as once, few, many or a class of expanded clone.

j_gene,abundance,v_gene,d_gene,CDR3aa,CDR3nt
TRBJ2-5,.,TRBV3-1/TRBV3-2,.,CASSRGLDGETQYF,TGTGCCAGCAGCCGCGGACTGGACGGAGAGACCCAGTACTTC
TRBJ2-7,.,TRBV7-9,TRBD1,CASIYLSGTGTYEQYF,TGTGCCAGCATCTACCTTTCCGGGACAGGTACCTACGAGCAGTACTTC
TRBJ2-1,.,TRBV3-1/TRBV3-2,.,CASSQGVGDTYNEQFF,TGTGCCAGCAGCCAAGGGGTCGGGGACACCTACAATGAGCAGTTCTTC
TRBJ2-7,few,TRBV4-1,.,CASSRGLSLEQYF,TGCGCCAGCAGCCGCGGACTCTCCCTCGAGCAGTACTTC
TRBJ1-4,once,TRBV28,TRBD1,CASSLRQGNEKLFF,TGTGCCAGCAGTTTAAGACAGGGCAATGAAAAACTGTTTTTT
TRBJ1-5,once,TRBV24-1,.,CATSDLRGRDQPQHF,TGTGCCACCAGTGATTTACGGGGAAGGGATCAGCCCCAGCATTTT
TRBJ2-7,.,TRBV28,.,CASRPSPGEQYF,TGTGCCAGCAGACCTTCTCCAGGCGAGCAGTACTTC
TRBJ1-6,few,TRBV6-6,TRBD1,CASSLPTGRNSPLHF,TGTGCCAGCAGCCTCCCGACAGGGAGGAATTCACCCCTCCACTTT
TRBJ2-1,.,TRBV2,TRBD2,CASSERSVDWGLAGENSYNEQFF,TGTGCCAGCAGTGAACGGTCGGTGGACTGGGGACTAGCGGGGGAGAACTCCTACAATGAGCAGTTCTTC
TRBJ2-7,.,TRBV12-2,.,CASRLAEAAGGPDEQYF,TGTGCAAGTCGCTTAGCGGAGGCGGCGGGAGGGCCCGACGAGCAGTACTTC
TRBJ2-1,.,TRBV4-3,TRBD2,CASSQDELATYNEQFF,TGCGCCAGCAGCCAAGATGAACTAGCGACCTACAATGAGCAGTTCTTC
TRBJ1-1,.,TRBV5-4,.,CASSLLHGRGQNTEAFF,TGTGCCAGCAGCTTGTTACACGGCAGGGGACAGAACACTGAAGCTTTCTTT
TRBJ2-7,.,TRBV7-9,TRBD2,CASSLRALVAGFSYEQYF,TGTGCCAGCAGCTTAAGGGCGTTAGTAGCGGGCTTTTCCTACGAGCAGTACTTC
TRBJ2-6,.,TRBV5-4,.,CAGRGAGANVLTF,TGTGCCGGTCGGGGAGCTGGGGCCAACGTCCTGACTTTC
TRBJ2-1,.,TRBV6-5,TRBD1,CASSYFRGSNEQFF,TGTGCCAGCAGTTACTTCAGGGGGTCTAATGAGCAGTTCTTC
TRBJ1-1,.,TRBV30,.,CASIRRHLNTEAFF,TGTGCCTCCATTAGGCGGCATCTGAACACTGAAGCTTTCTTT
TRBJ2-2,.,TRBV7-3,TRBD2,CASSLLAGATGELFF,TGTGCCAGCAGCTTACTAGCGGGAGCGACCGGGGAGCTGTTTTTT
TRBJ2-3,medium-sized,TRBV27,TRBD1,CASGDRGGADTQYF,TGTGCCAGCGGCGACAGGGGCGGGGCAGATACGCAGTATTTT
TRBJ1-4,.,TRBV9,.,CASSPIFGGGSEKLFF,TGTGCCAGCAGCCCAATCTTCGGGGGAGGCTCAGAAAAACTGTTTTTT
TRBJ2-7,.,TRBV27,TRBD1,CASSSPARGHYEQYF,TGTGCCAGCAGCTCCCCGGCCAGGGGGCACTACGAGCAGTACTTC
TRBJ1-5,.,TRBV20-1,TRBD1,CSASLGTGRDQPQHF,TGCAGTGCTAGTCTCGGGACAGGGCGAGATCAGCCCCAGCATTTT
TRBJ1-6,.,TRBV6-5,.,CASGGQGLSPLHF,TGTGCCAGCGGGGGTCAGGGGCTTTCACCCCTCCACTTT